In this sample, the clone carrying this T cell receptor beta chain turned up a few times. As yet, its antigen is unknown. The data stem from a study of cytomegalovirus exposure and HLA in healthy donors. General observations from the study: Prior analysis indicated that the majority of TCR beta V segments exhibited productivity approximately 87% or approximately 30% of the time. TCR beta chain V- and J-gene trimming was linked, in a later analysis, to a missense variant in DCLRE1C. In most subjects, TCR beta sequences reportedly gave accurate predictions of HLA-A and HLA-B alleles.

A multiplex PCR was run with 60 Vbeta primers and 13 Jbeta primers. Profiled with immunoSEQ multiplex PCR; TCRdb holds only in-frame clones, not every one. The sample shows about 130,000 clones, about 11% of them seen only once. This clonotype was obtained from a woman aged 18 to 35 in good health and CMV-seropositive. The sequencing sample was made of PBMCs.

The CDR3 reads CASSRLAGGHEQFF. The CDR3 DNA is TGCGCCAGCAGCAGACTAGCGGGAGGCCATGAGCAGTTCTTC. The chain uses TRBV10-2 and TRBJ2-1; 13 nucleotides line up with TRBD2. The germline V gene encodes CDR1 WSHSY and CDR2 SAAADI. Trimming cost V 6 bases and J 8 bases; bases outside gene matches: 4. This CDR3 region has 14 residues.